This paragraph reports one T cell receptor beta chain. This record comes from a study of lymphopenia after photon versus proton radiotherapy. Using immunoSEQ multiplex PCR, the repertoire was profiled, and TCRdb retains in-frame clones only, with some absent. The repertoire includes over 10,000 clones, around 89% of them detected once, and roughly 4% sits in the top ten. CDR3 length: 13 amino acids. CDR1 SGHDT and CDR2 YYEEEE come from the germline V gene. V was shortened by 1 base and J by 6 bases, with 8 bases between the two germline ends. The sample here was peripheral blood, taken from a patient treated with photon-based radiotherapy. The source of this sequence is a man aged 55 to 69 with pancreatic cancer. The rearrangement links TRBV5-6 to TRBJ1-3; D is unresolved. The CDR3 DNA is TGTGCCAGCAGCTTGCTCGAAGAAAACACCATATATTTT. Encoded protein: CASSLLEENTIYF.